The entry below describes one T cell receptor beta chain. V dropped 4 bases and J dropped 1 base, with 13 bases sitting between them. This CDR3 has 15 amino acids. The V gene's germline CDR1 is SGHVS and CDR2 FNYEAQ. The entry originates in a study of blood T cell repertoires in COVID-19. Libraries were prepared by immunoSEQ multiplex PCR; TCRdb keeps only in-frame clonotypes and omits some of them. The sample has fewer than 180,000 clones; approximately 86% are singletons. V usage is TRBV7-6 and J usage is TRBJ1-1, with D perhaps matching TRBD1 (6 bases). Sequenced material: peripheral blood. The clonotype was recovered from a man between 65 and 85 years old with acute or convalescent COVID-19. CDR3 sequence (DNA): TGTGCCAGCAGCTCGAGCGACAGGTGGAACACTGAAGCTTTCTTT. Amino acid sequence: CASSSSDRWNTEAFF.